This TCR beta chain was identified during a study of regulatory T cells in long-lasting Graves disease. Study conclusions and caveats: Persistent disease was associated with favored TRBV28 usage and with favored use of TRBJ1-2 and TRBJ2-5.

The time point: newly diagnosed GD, antithyroid drugs for less than 3 months. TCR sequences were obtained from RNA taken from PBMCs. This clonotype was counted many times. Its antigen remains unknown. The CDR3 runs 14 residues. Per the germline V gene, CDR1 is SNHLY and CDR2 is FYNNEI. Trimming pared 3 bases from V and 6 bases from J, leaving 12 bases between. Building of the TCR beta libraries involved iRepertoire HTBI primers and Arm-PCR of CDR3 regions. TCRdb re-analysed the multiplex PCR reads in MiXCR, keeping a single row per CDR3 protein. The table lists 300,000 to 450,000 distinct CDR3 sequences, about 16% of them singletons.

V is TRBV2 and J is TRBJ1-5, with unresolved D. The sequenced sample was peripheral blood mononuclear cells (PBMCs), obtained at new diagnosis, from a patient treated with antithyroid drugs. The source of this sequence is a female donor with Graves disease. Here the CDR3 DNA reads TGTGCCAGCAGTGACCGGGGTTGGGGTCAGCCCCAGCATTTT. It specifies CASSDRGWGQPQHF.